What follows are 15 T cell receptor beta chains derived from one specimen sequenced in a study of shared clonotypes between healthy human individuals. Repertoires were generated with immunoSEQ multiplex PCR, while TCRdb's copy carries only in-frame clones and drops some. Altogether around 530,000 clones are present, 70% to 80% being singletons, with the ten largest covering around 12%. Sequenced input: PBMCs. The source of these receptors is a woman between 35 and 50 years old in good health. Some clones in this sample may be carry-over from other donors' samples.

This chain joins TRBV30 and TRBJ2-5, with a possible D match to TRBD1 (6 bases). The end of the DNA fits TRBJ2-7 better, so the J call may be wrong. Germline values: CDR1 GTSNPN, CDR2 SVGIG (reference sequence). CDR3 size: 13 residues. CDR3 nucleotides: TGTGCCTCTAGGCCAGGGGCTGGCTACGAGCAGTACTTC. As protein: CASRPGAGYEQYF.

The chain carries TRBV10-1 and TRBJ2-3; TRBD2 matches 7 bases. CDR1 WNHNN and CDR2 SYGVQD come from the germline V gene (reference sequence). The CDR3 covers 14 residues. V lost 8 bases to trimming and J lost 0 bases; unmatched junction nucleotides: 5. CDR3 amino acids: CASQSGISTDTQYF. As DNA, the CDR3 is TGCGCCAGCCAGAGCGGGATCAGCACAGATACGCAGTATTTT.

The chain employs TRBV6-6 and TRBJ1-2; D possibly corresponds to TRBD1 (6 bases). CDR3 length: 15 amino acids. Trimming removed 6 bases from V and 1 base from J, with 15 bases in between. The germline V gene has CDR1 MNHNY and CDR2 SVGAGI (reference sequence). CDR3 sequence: CASSRGGSHNYGYTF. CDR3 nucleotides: TGTGCCAGCAGCAGAGGGGGGAGTCATAACTATGGCTACACCTTC.

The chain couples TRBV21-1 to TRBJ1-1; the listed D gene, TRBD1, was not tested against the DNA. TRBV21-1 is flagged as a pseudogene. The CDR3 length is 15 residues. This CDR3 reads CASSRRDRGAPMAFF. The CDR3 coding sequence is TGTGCCAGCAGCAGACGGGACAGGGGCGCCCCTATGGCTTTCTTT.

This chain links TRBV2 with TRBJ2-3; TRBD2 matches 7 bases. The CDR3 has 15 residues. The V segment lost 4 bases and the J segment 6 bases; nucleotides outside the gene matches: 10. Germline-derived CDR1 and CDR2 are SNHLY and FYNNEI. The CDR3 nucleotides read TGTGCCAGCAGTGCCCGGTTAGCGGGCGGGGATACGCAGTATTTT. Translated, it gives CASSARLAGGDTQYF.

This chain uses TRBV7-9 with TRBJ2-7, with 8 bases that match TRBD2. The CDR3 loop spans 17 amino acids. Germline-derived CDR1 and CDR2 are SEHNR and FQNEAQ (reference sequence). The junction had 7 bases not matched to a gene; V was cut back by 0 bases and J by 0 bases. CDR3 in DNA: TGTGCCAGCAGCTTAGCTATAACGGGAGGGAACTCCTACGAGCAGTACTTC. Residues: CASSLAITGGNSYEQYF.

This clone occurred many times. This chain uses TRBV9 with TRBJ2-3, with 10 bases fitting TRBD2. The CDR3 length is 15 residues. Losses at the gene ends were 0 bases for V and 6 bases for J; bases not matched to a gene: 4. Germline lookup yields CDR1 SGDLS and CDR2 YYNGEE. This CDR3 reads CASSVVGAGGDTQYF. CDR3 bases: TGTGCCAGCAGCGTAGTCGGAGCGGGAGGGGATACGCAGTATTTT.

In DNA, the CDR3 is TGTGCCAGCAGCCAAGGACAGGGGTTGAACACCGGGGAGCTGTTTTTT. Its translation: CASSQGQGLNTGELFF. The chain recombines TRBV11-3 with TRBJ2-2; 9 nucleotides match TRBD1. Germline loops: CDR1 SGHNT, CDR2 YENEEA. The CDR3 consists of 16 residues. With V trimmed by 5 bases and J by 1 base, 5 bases remained unmatched.

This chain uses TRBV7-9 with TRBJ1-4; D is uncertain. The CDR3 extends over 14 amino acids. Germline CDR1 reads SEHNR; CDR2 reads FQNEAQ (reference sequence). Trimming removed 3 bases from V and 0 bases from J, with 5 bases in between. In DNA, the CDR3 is TGTGCCAGCAGCTTGGGGTCAACTAATGAAAAACTGTTTTTT. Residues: CASSLGSTNEKLFF.

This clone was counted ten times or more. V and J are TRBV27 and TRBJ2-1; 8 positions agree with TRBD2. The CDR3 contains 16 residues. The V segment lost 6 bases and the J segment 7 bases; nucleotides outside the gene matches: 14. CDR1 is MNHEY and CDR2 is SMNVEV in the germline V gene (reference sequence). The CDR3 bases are TGTGCCAGCAGGCCCCATGGTAGCGGGAAGAGAAATGAGCAGTTCTTC. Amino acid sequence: CASRPHGSGKRNEQFF.

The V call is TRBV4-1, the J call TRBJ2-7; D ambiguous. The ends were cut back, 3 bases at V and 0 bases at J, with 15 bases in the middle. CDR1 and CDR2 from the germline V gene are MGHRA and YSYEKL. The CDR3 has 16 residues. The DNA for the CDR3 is TGCGCCAGCAGCCATCCGGCGACGTACGTCTCCTACGAGCAGTACTTC. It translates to CASSHPATYVSYEQYF.

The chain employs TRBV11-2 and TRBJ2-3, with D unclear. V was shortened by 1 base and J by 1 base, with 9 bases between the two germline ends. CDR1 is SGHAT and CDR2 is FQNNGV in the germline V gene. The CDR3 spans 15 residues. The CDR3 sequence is CASSLGFDRTDTQYF. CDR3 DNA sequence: TGTGCCAGCAGCTTAGGTTTTGACCGCACAGATACGCAGTATTTT.

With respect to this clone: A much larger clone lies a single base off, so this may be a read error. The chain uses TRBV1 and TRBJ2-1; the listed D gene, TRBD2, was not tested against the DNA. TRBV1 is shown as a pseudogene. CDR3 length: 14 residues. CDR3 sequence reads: CTSGRPRLAEEQFF. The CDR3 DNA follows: TGCACCAGCGGCCGACCCCGACTAGCGGAAGAGCAGTTCTTC.

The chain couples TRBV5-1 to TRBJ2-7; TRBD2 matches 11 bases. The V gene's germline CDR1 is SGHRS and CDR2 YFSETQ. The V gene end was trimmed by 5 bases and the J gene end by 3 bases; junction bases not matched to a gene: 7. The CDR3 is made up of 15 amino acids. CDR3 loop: CASRQTSGRIYEQYF. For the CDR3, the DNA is TGCGCCAGCAGACAAACTAGCGGGAGAATCTACGAGCAGTACTTC.

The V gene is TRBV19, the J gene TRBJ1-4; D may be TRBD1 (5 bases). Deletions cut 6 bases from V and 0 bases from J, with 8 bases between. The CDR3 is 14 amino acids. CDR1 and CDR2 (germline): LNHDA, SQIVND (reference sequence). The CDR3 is CASRDSATNEKLFF. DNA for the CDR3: TGTGCCAGTAGAGACAGTGCAACTAATGAAAAACTGTTTTTT.